One sample yielded the 27 T cell receptor beta chains listed below, sequenced in a study of blood T cell repertoires in COVID-19 (dated by TCRdb to 2020 to 2022). The protocol used for the library was the immunoSEQ multiplex PCR assay. This is the immuneACCESS table as TCRdb keeps it, with only in-frame sequences that have V and J called. A part of the clones is gone; compared with another copy, unresolved V genes explain less than half, and the rest is unexplained. This sample lists fewer than 150,000 clones; 80% to 90% were detected once. The top ten hold 9.5% to 15% of the sample. Sequences were obtained from peripheral blood. These receptors were obtained from a human donor in a cohort sampled during active COVID-19.

The chain combines TRBV5-1 with TRBJ1-1; weak D call: TRBD1 (5 bases). The CDR3 is 14 amino acids. V shed 3 bases and J shed 0 bases, with 9 bases lying between them. The V gene's germline CDR1 is SGHRS and CDR2 YFSETQ. CDR3 DNA sequence: TGCGCCAGCAGCTGGGAGGGGATGAACACTGAAGCTTTCTTT. Translated, it gives CASSWEGMNTEAFF.

This clone has a handful of counts. The chain is built from TRBV7-8 and TRBJ1-1, with TRBD1 matching over 9 bases. Germline V CDR1 and CDR2: SGHVS, FQNEAQ. CDR3 size: 16 residues. V was pared by 3 bases and J by 3 bases, with 8 bases of the junction left unmatched. CDR3 sequence (DNA): TGTGCCAGCAGCTTTCCCGACAGGGGGGAATACACTGAAGCTTTCTTT. Protein: CASSFPDRGEYTEAFF. The variable domain in full, with the rest retrieved from reference TRBV7-8 and TRBJ1-1, is GAGVSQSPRYKVAKRGQDVALRCDPISGHVSLFWYQQALGQGPEFLTYFQNEAQLDKSGLPSDRFFAERPEGSVSTLKIQRTQQEDSAVYLCASSFPDRGEYTEAFFGQGTRLTVV.

V usage is TRBV11-2 and J usage is TRBJ2-5, with D tentatively TRBD2 (5 bases). Germline loops: CDR1 SGHAT, CDR2 FQNNGV. V was shortened by 2 bases and J by 8 bases, with 9 bases between the two germline ends. The CDR3 totals 12 residues. CDR3 coding DNA: TGTGCCAGCAGCTTAAGCGGTGATACCCAGTACTTC. Amino acids: CASSLSGDTQYF.

The J gene is TRBJ2-7, the V gene TRBV7-4; 8 bases line up with TRBD2. The germline gives CDR1 SGHVT, CDR2 SQSDAQ. The length of the CDR3 is 16 residues. The junction had 11 bases not matched to a gene; V was cut back by 5 bases and J by 2 bases. This CDR3 reads CASSGRGARGTYEQYF. The DNA for the CDR3 is TGTGCCAGCAGCGGGCGGGGGGCCAGAGGAACCTACGAGCAGTACTTC.

A few counts support this clone. The rearrangement links TRBV30 to TRBJ1-1, with D possibly being TRBD1 (6 bases). Trimming removed 2 bases from V and 4 bases from J, with 17 bases in between. The CDR3 is made up of 15 amino acids. Germline V gives CDR1 GTSNPN, CDR2 SVGIG (reference sequence). The CDR3 DNA follows: TGTGCCTGGAGTCCCCCGGCGGGGGCTGTCACTGAAGCTTTCTTT. The encoded protein is CAWSPPAGAVTEAFF.

This clone has only one observation. The rearrangement uses TRBV2 and TRBJ1-3; D is ambiguous. The germline V gene has CDR1 SNHLY and CDR2 FYNNEI. This CDR3 region has 16 residues. The ends were cut back, 7 bases at V and 3 bases at J, with 19 bases in the middle. DNA for the CDR3: TGTGCCAGCACCCCCTATGTTGAGGGAGGTGGAAACACCATATATTTT. Translation gives CASTPYVEGGGNTIYF.

The rearrangement links TRBV30 to TRBJ1-2, with unresolved D. Germline loops: CDR1 GTSNPN, CDR2 SVGIG (reference sequence). V dropped 3 bases and J dropped 4 bases, with 15 bases sitting between them. The CDR3 has 14 amino acids. The CDR3 DNA follows: TGTGCCTGGAGCCCGACAAGCCTTCGCTATGGCTACACCTTC. This gives the protein CAWSPTSLRYGYTF.

This chain links TRBV5-6 with TRBJ2-3; 8 bases fit TRBD1. The J segment lost 1 base and the V segment lost 4 bases, leaving 8 bases of the junction unmatched. The CDR3 has 16 residues. Germline V gene data show CDR1 as SGHDT and CDR2 as YYEEEE. CDR3 sequence (DNA): TGTGCCAGCAGCGCCCAGGGGGCGCTTGGCACAGATACGCAGTATTTT. Translating gives CASSAQGALGTDTQYF. The full variable domain, completed using reference TRBV5-6 and TRBJ2-3, is DAGVTQSPTHLIKTRGQQVTLRCSPKSGHDTVSWYQQALGQGPQFIFQYYEEEERQRGNFPDRFSGHQFPNYSSELNVNALLLGDSALYLCASSAQGALGTDTQYFGPGTRLTVL.

The chain is built from TRBV6-5 and TRBJ1-1, with D perhaps TRBD1 (6 bases). The germline V gene encodes CDR1 MNHEY and CDR2 SVGAGI. V lost 7 bases to trimming and J lost 1 base, with 13 bases between them. The CDR3 extends over 14 amino acids. The CDR3 spells CASKGGFGNTEAFF. DNA of the CDR3: TGTGCCAGCAAGGGGGGGTTTGGGAACACTGAAGCTTTCTTT.

The chain recombines TRBV5-1 with TRBJ2-7, with a tentative D call TRBD2 (6 bases). Trimming removed 0 bases at V and 5 bases at J, with 18 bases between. Germline V gene lookup returns CDR1 SGHRS and CDR2 YFSETQ. This CDR3 comprises 16 residues. CDR3 loop: CASSLGTLGGDHEQYF. The CDR3 DNA is TGCGCCAGCAGCTTGGGCACCTTAGGCGGGGACCACGAGCAGTACTTC.

V is TRBV6-5 and J is TRBJ2-1; 9 nucleotides line up with TRBD2. V trimming: 11 bases; J trimming: 4 bases; junction bases outside the gene matches: 6. Germline loops: CDR1 MNHEY, CDR2 SVGAGI. This CDR3 region has 13 residues. CDR3 DNA sequence: TGTGCCGGCGGGGGGGCCGGTTACAATGAGCAGTTCTTC. This codes for CAGGGAGYNEQFF.

The V gene is TRBV5-1, the J gene TRBJ1-3, with unresolved D. Germline CDR1 and CDR2: SGHRS and YFSETQ. The CDR3 runs 17 residues. Trimming took 0 bases from V and 0 from J, leaving 13 bases between them. The CDR3 DNA sequence: TGCGCCAGCAGCTTGGATTACGGACTGAACTCTGGAAACACCATATATTTT. It yields the protein CASSLDYGLNSGNTIYF.

J is TRBJ1-1 and V is TRBV3-1 (or the pseudogene TRBV3-2); TRBD1 aligns across 8 bases. Trimming took 3 bases from V and 5 from J; bases not matched to a gene: 8. Looked up from germline, CDR1 is LGHDT and CDR2 is YNNKEL (reference sequence). The length of the CDR3 is 15 residues. The chain's CDR3 is CASSHLGQGGTEAFF. CDR3 in DNA: TGTGCCAGCAGCCATCTAGGACAGGGTGGGACTGAAGCTTTCTTT.

The chain joins TRBV20-1 to TRBJ2-7; possibly TRBD1 for D (5 bases). The germline CDR1 and CDR2 sequences are DFQATT and SNEGSKA (reference sequence). The germline V and J ends were trimmed by 3 bases and 6 bases, with 15 bases remaining between them. This CDR3 has 13 residues. CDR3 loop: CSASSTDTAEQYF. The DNA for the CDR3 is TGCAGTGCTAGTTCAACGGACACAGCCGAGCAGTACTTC.

This clone was found once. The chain employs TRBV19 and TRBJ1-2; TRBD1 matches 11 bases. Germline assignment: CDR1 LNHDA and CDR2 SQIVND (reference sequence). The CDR3 is made up of 14 amino acids. Unmatched junction bases numbered 6, after V lost 7 bases and J lost 5 bases. The CDR3 DNA reads TGTGCCAGTACCTGGACAGGGGGCGCTTATGGCTACACCTTC. Protein product: CASTWTGGAYGYTF.

V gene TRBV5-6 combines with J gene TRBJ1-1, with TRBD1 identical over 11 bases. The junction had 0 bases not matched to a gene; V was cut back by 0 bases and J by 5 bases. The CDR3 loop spans 14 amino acids. Per the germline V gene, CDR1 is SGHDT and CDR2 is YYEEEE. This CDR3 reads CASSLGDRGTEAFF. CDR3 DNA sequence: TGTGCCAGCAGCTTGGGGGACAGGGGGACTGAAGCTTTCTTT.

This clone came up a few times. V and J are TRBV7-9 and TRBJ2-3; 7 bases are shared with TRBD2. This CDR3 comprises 14 residues. The germline V gene has CDR1 SEHNR and CDR2 FQNEAQ (reference sequence). V was clipped by 7 bases and J by 4 bases; unmatched bases: 8. DNA for the CDR3: TGTGCCAGCACCGGGGAGGGCTCCTCAGATACGCAGTATTTT. Residues: CASTGEGSSDTQYF.

V and J are TRBV5-1 and TRBJ2-1, with 8 bases fitting TRBD2. The CDR3 totals 14 residues. The germline V gene encodes CDR1 SGHRS and CDR2 YFSETQ. The V segment lost 0 bases and the J segment 8 bases; nucleotides outside the gene matches: 4. The CDR3 DNA sequence: TGCGCCAGCAGCTTGGGCGGGACTAGTTATGAGCAGTTCTTC. The encoded protein is CASSLGGTSYEQFF.

The CDR3 reads CAWRSLETQYF. The CDR3 DNA reads TGTGCCTGGAGGTCTTTGGAGACCCAGTACTTC. The chain couples TRBV30 to TRBJ2-5; D gene unclear. Germline-derived CDR1 and CDR2 are GTSNPN and SVGIG (reference sequence). V lost 3 bases to trimming and J lost 5 bases, with 7 bases between them. This CDR3 spans 11 amino acids. The variable domain in full, completed from reference TRBV30 and TRBJ2-5, reads SQTIHQWPATLVQPVGSPLSLECTVEGTSNPNLYWYRQAAGRGLQLLFYSVGIGQISSEVPQNLSASRPQDRQFILSSKKLLLSDSGFYLCAWRSLETQYFGPGTRLLVL.

The sample holds one count of this clone. This chain joins TRBV18 and TRBJ1-1; 7 bases fit TRBD1. Germline V gene lookup returns CDR1 KGHSH and CDR2 LQKENI. The CDR3 is 17 residues long. Trimming removed 6 bases from V and 3 bases from J; junction bases left unmatched: 16. The CDR3 reads CASSKIHSGQADTEAFF. CDR3 in DNA: TGTGCCAGCTCGAAAATCCACTCAGGACAGGCGGACACTGAAGCTTTCTTT.

V gene TRBV5-1 combines with J gene TRBJ2-1; tentative D call: TRBD2 (6 bases). V was clipped by 0 bases and J by 9 bases, with 16 bases between them. Germline V gene sequence: CDR1 SGHRS, CDR2 YFSETQ. This CDR3 is built from 15 residues. Here the CDR3 reads CASSLAGGLLGEQFF. CDR3 nucleotide sequence: TGCGCCAGCAGCTTGGCCGGGGGACTTCTCGGTGAGCAGTTCTTC.

The rearrangement uses TRBV30 and TRBJ2-7; TRBD2 might be the D (6 bases). CDR3 size: 11 residues. Trimming removed 1 base at V and 6 bases at J, with 7 bases between. CDR1 is GTSNPN and CDR2 is SVGIG in the germline V gene (reference sequence). The CDR3 coding sequence is TGTGCCTGGAGTGCGGGAGCCGAGCAGTACTTC. This sequence encodes CAWSAGAEQYF.

The chain has TRBV5-8 and TRBJ2-1; D might be TRBD2 (6 bases). In germline, CDR1 is SGHTS, CDR2 YDEGEE. V gave up 4 bases and J gave up 8 bases, with 19 bases separating them. CDR3 length: 15 amino acids. The CDR3 protein is CASSKTRFLVDEQFF. Written as DNA, the CDR3 is TGTGCCAGCAGCAAGACTAGGTTTCTTGTCGATGAGCAGTTCTTC.

On this clone itself: Within the sample, other DNA sequences also encode this same CDR3. The chain joins TRBV27 to TRBJ1-2; D call uncertain. This CDR3 is 13 amino acids long. Trimming took off 2 bases at V and 2 bases at J, with 6 bases between the two ends. Germline CDR1 reads MNHEY; CDR2 reads SMNVEV (reference sequence). CDR3 residues: CASSLRENYGYTF. Written as DNA, the CDR3 is TGTGCCAGCAGTTTACGCGAGAACTATGGCTACACCTTC.

The chain has TRBV30 and TRBJ1-6; maybe TRBD1 (6 bases). This CDR3 comprises 17 residues. Germline V gene lookup returns CDR1 GTSNPN and CDR2 SVGIG (reference sequence). With 3 bases removed from V and 7 bases from J, the gap between germline ends came to 22 bases. CDR3 DNA sequence: TGTGCCTGGAGGGGGGGGCGGGGTCTGGCCCGCAATTCACCCCTCCACTTT. Translated: CAWRGGRGLARNSPLHF.

V usage is TRBV5-4 and J usage is TRBJ2-3; 7 bases map to TRBD2. V dropped 9 bases and J dropped 2; count of bases not matched to a gene: 3. CDR3 size: 12 residues. Germline CDR1 SGHNT, CDR2 YYREEE (reference sequence). The CDR3 nucleotides are TGTGCCACGGCGGGGGACACAGATACGCAGTATTTT. The encoded protein is CATAGDTDTQYF. Full variable domain (remainder filled in from reference TRBV5-4 and TRBJ2-3): ETGVTQSPTHLIKTRGQQVTLRCSSQSGHNTVSWYQQALGQGPQFIFQYYREEENGRGNFPPRFSGLQFPNYSSELNVNALELDDSALYLCATAGDTDTQYFGPGTRLTVL.

The J gene is TRBJ1-4, the V gene TRBV5-5; 7 bases match TRBD1. The CDR3 spans 14 residues. The germline CDR1 and CDR2 sequences are SGHKS and YYEKEE (reference sequence). Unmatched junction bases numbered 3, after V lost 4 bases and J lost 3 bases. The CDR3 is CASSRTGSNEKLFF. In DNA form, the CDR3 reads TGTGCCAGCAGCAGGACAGGATCTAATGAAAAACTGTTTTTT.